Presented here are 6 T cell receptor beta chains from one specimen sequenced in a study of cytomegalovirus exposure and HLA in healthy donors (dated 2017 in TCRdb). The library was prepared using the immunoSEQ multiplex PCR assay. The multiplex PCR relied on a mix of 60 forward primers for TCR Vbeta segments and 13 reverse primers for TCR Jbeta segments. In TCRdb, the immuneACCESS table is reduced to in-frame sequences with V and J assigned. These tables do not hold every clone; where another copy was compared, an unresolved V gene accounts for under half, and the others remain unexplained. This sample has 95,000 to 150,000 clones in its table, and 80% of those were observed once. The ten largest clonotypes hold over 2% of the sample. The sample was PBMCs. The receptors shown here come from a man aged 25-45 years in good health and CMV-seronegative.

J is TRBJ1-5 and V is TRBV2; D may be TRBD1 (6 bases). CDR3 size: 15 residues. The germline V gene encodes CDR1 SNHLY and CDR2 FYNNEI. The V gene lost 6 bases and the J gene lost 3 bases, with 15 bases spanning the gap. The CDR3 protein is CASSTTWTVNQPQHF. In DNA form, the CDR3 reads TGTGCCAGCAGCACTACCTGGACAGTCAATCAGCCCCAGCATTTT.

The rearrangement uses TRBV5-8 and TRBJ2-7, with 7 bases aligning to TRBD1. This CDR3 has 15 amino acids. Germline V CDR1 and CDR2: SGHTS, YDEGEE. V was pared by 4 bases and J by 2 bases, with 9 bases of the junction left unmatched. CDR3 amino acids: CASSPSDRVAYEQYF. In DNA form, the CDR3 reads TGTGCCAGCAGCCCTTCAGACAGGGTGGCCTACGAGCAGTACTTC.

V is TRBV18 and J is TRBJ1-3; 7 nucleotides line up with TRBD1. The CDR3 is 15 residues long. Germline V gene lookup returns CDR1 KGHSH and CDR2 LQKENI. V dropped 3 bases and J dropped 8; count of bases not matched to a gene: 10. The chain's CDR3 is CASSPSTGSGYTIYF. The CDR3 DNA follows: TGTGCCAGCTCACCGTCGACAGGGTCCGGCTACACCATATATTTT.

This clone turned up a few times. V gene TRBV2 combines with J gene TRBJ2-1, with 8 nucleotides matching TRBD2. This CDR3 comprises 13 residues. V lost 6 bases, J lost 6 bases, and 4 bases stayed unmatched. CDR1 SNHLY and CDR2 FYNNEI come from the germline V gene. CDR3: CASRGGTSNEQFF. The CDR3 DNA follows: TGTGCCAGCAGGGGGGGGACTAGCAATGAGCAGTTCTTC.

This clone was seen only a few times. The genes are TRBV6-5 and TRBJ2-7, with TRBD1 matching 8 bases. CDR3 length: 14 amino acids. In germline, CDR1 is MNHEY, CDR2 SVGAGI. V shed 6 bases and J 6 bases; nucleotides not matched to a gene: 10. The CDR3 region is CASSLGTGPLEQYF. The CDR3 nucleotides read TGTGCCAGCAGCCTAGGGACAGGACCCCTCGAGCAGTACTTC.

The V and J genes are TRBV28 and TRBJ2-7; D uncertain. Germline lookup yields CDR1 MDHEN and CDR2 SYDVKM. V lost 6 bases and J lost 0, with 12 bases in between. The CDR3 covers 14 residues. The CDR3 loop reads CASRRSSASYEQYF. The CDR3 DNA reads as TGTGCCAGCAGGAGGTCTTCGGCCTCCTACGAGCAGTACTTC.